Each of the 30 T cell receptor beta chains below was sequenced from the same sample in a study of naive and memory T cell subsets. The beta constant-region primer was an equimolar mix of two oligonucleotides covering TRBC1 and TRBC2. Four rounds of PCR amplified the ligated cDNA using nested alpha and beta constant-region primers plus SP2. TCRdb passed the UMI-ligation and nested PCR reads through MiXCR, listing each CDR3 protein once. Of some 82,000 distinct CDR3 sequences in the sample, around 9% were seen once. Sample: naive CD8+ T cells from blood. The source of these receptors is a human donor in good health.

The V and J genes are TRBV18 and TRBJ2-1; D not certain. CDR3 length equals 16 residues. Trimming took off 2 bases at V and 1 base at J, with 12 bases between the two ends. Germline V lookup: CDR1 KGHSH, CDR2 LQKENI. The CDR3 nucleotides read TGTGCCAGCTCACCAGGCTCGGGTAGTTCCTACAATGAGCAGTTCTTC. Its translation is CASSPGSGSSYNEQFF.

The chain is built from TRBV5-1 and TRBJ2-7, with 10 bases that match TRBD1. CDR3 size: 18 residues. V was pared by 2 bases and J by 6 bases, with 17 bases of the junction left unmatched. CDR1 is SGHRS and CDR2 is YFSETQ in the germline V gene. CDR3: CASSFMRPGQGPGSEQYF. The CDR3 DNA follows: TGCGCCAGCAGCTTTATGAGACCGGGACAGGGGCCCGGGAGCGAGCAGTACTTC.

The chain recombines TRBV3-1 with TRBJ1-2; 8 bases fit TRBD1. The V gene's germline CDR1 is LGHDT and CDR2 YNNKEL (reference sequence). The CDR3 extends over 16 amino acids. Unmatched junction bases numbered 10, after V lost 0 bases and J lost 7 bases. CDR3 in amino acids: CASSQDYQDRAAGYTF. CDR3 nucleotides: TGTGCCAGCAGCCAAGATTACCAGGACAGGGCGGCTGGCTACACCTTC.

The V call is TRBV7-9, the J call TRBJ2-7, with 9 bases fitting TRBD2. The CDR3 extends over 17 amino acids. J was trimmed by 6 bases and V by 1 base; bases with no gene match: 13. CDR1 and CDR2 from the germline V gene are SEHNR and FQNEAQ (reference sequence). CDR3 DNA sequence: TGTGCCAGCAGCTTAGAGCCTGGCGGGAGGGCCAACCTCGAGCAGTACTTC. Its protein is CASSLEPGGRANLEQYF. The complete variable domain, with remaining parts taken from reference TRBV7-9 and TRBJ2-7, reads DTGVSQNPRHKITKRGQNVTFRCDPISEHNRLYWYRQTLGQGPEFLTYFQNEAQLEKSRLLSDRFSAERPKGSFSTLEIQRTEQGDSAMYLCASSLEPGGRANLEQYFGPGTRLTVT.

This clonotype came up a few times. This chain uses TRBV6-6 with TRBJ2-6, with D perhaps matching TRBD1 (6 bases). CDR1 and CDR2 from the germline V gene are MNHNY and SVGAGI (reference sequence). The CDR3 length is 15 residues. V gave up 6 bases and J gave up 2 bases, with 11 bases separating them. CDR3 loop: CASREKGAGANVLTF. CDR3 coding DNA: TGTGCCAGCAGAGAAAAGGGGGCTGGGGCCAACGTCCTGACTTTC.

This clonotype appeared many times. The chain combines TRBV4-3 with TRBJ2-1; D not resolved. Trimming shortened V by 1 base and J by 2 bases, and 12 bases separated the two germline ends. Germline V gene sequence: CDR1 LGHNA, CDR2 YSLEER. The CDR3 totals 16 residues. The CDR3 coding sequence is TGCGCCAGCAGCCAAGTGGCGAAGGATGCCTACAATGAGCAGTTCTTC. Protein product: CASSQVAKDAYNEQFF.

The chain is built from TRBV4-1 and TRBJ1-6; the D gene is possibly TRBD1 (5 bases). V lost 3 bases and J 7 bases, leaving 13 bases between the germline ends. CDR1 is MGHRA and CDR2 is YSYEKL in the germline V gene. The CDR3 sequence is 15 residues long. DNA of the CDR3: TGCGCCAGCAGCCAGAGTGCAGGGTCGAATTCACCCCTCCACTTT. Residues: CASSQSAGSNSPLHF.

This clonotype appeared many times. This chain joins TRBV6-2 or TRBV6-3 and TRBJ2-1; 7 bases align to TRBD2. This CDR3 region has 13 residues. Looked up from germline, CDR1 is MNHEY and CDR2 is SVGEGT. After removal of 8 bases from V and 0 bases from J, the junction contained 1 base not matched to a gene. The CDR3 sequence is CASGGSSYNEQFF. The CDR3 nucleotides read TGTGCCAGCGGCGGGAGCTCCTACAATGAGCAGTTCTTC.

This clonotype was detected many times. CDR3 sequence reads: CASGSTSGRTSFHNEQFF. In DNA, the CDR3 is TGTGCCAGCGGCTCGACTAGCGGCCGAACAAGTTTCCACAATGAGCAGTTCTTC. V and J are TRBV27 and TRBJ2-1, with 9 nucleotides matching TRBD2. V gave up 8 bases and J gave up 5 bases; unmatched junction bases: 19. The CDR3 totals 18 residues. Germline lookup yields CDR1 MNHEY and CDR2 SMNVEV (reference sequence).

V usage is TRBV7-2 and J usage is TRBJ2-1; TRBD2 is a possible D gene (6 bases). Trimming shortened V by 5 bases and J by 4 bases, and 15 bases separated the two germline ends. Germline V gives CDR1 SGHTA, CDR2 FQGNSA. CDR3 length: 15 amino acids. CDR3 region: CASSDRDSPYNEQFF. In DNA, the CDR3 is TGTGCCAGCAGCGACCGGGACTCGCCTTACAATGAGCAGTTCTTC. Variable domain in full (rest from reference TRBV7-2 and TRBJ2-1): GAGVSQSPSNKVTEKGKDVELRCDPISGHTALYWYRQSLGQGLEFLIYFQGNSAPDKSGLPSDRFSAERTGGSVSTLTIQRTQQEDSAVYLCASSDRDSPYNEQFFGPGTRLTVL.

This clonotype was seen more than once but under ten times. This chain links TRBV30 with TRBJ1-6; D is perhaps TRBD1 (6 bases). Trimming stripped 4 bases from V and 7 bases from J, with 17 bases between. CDR1 is GTSNPN, CDR2 SVGIG, per germline (reference sequence). The CDR3 is 15 amino acids. In nucleotides, the CDR3 is TGTGCCTGGACTCCGGACAGTATGCGGAATTCACCCCTCCACTTT. Translation gives CAWTPDSMRNSPLHF.

The gene calls are TRBV5-4 and TRBJ2-7; D might be TRBD1 or TRBD2, each matching 5 bases. Trimming removed 5 bases at V and 6 bases at J, with 15 bases between. Germline CDR1 reads SGHNT; CDR2 reads YYREEE (reference sequence). The CDR3 length is 13 residues. This CDR3 is CASRGESDPEQYF. CDR3 nucleotides: TGTGCCAGCAGAGGGGAGAGTGATCCCGAGCAGTACTTC.

This clonotype has just a few counts. V and J are TRBV4-1 and TRBJ2-3, with a possible D match to TRBD1 (5 bases). The CDR3 consists of 15 residues. Germline CDR1 MGHRA, CDR2 YSYEKL. V was pared by 2 bases and J by 5 bases, with 14 bases between. CDR3 region: CASSQLIGAGDTQYF. The CDR3 DNA sequence: TGCGCCAGCAGCCAACTAATAGGGGCAGGAGATACGCAGTATTTT.

This clonotype was observed a handful of times. This rearrangement joins TRBV27 to TRBJ1-1, with D hard to call. Trimming took 4 bases from V and 0 from J, leaving 9 bases between them. Germline CDR1 is MNHEY and CDR2 is SMNVEV (reference sequence). The CDR3 consists of 14 residues. The CDR3: CASSSGAMNTEAFF. In DNA form, the CDR3 reads TGTGCCAGCAGTTCCGGAGCTATGAACACTGAAGCTTTCTTT.

This chain uses TRBV7-9 with TRBJ2-7; TRBD1 matches 9 bases. V shed 3 bases, J shed 0 bases, and the junction held 6 bases outside the gene matches. The CDR3 is made up of 16 amino acids. The germline V gene has CDR1 SEHNR and CDR2 FQNEAQ (reference sequence). CDR3 nucleotides: TGTGCCAGCAGCTTTAATGGACAGGGGACCTCCTACGAGCAGTACTTC. Translating gives CASSFNGQGTSYEQYF. Complete variable domain (other parts from reference TRBV7-9 and TRBJ2-7): DTGVSQNPRHKITKRGQNVTFRCDPISEHNRLYWYRQTLGQGPEFLTYFQNEAQLEKSRLLSDRFSAERPKGSFSTLEIQRTEQGDSAMYLCASSFNGQGTSYEQYFGPGTRLTVT.

This clonotype was detected many times. The V and J genes are TRBV12-3 or TRBV12-4 and TRBJ2-3; TRBD2 matches at 8 bases. J lost 2 bases, V lost 3 bases, and 7 bases had no gene match. The CDR3 totals 16 residues. The CDR3 region is CASSFFAGGNTDTQYF. For the CDR3, the DNA is TGTGCCAGCAGTTTTTTTGCGGGAGGAAACACAGATACGCAGTATTTT.

This chain uses TRBV20-1 with TRBJ2-4; D remains ambiguous. Trimming left V 6 bases short and J 2 bases short, with 11 bases between. The CDR3 runs 13 residues. The germline CDR1 and CDR2 sequences are DFQATT and SNEGSKA (reference sequence). As DNA, the CDR3 is TGCAGTGCGACGGGCAGATCCAAAAACATTCAGTACTTC. Residues: CSATGRSKNIQYF.

There are a few counts of this clonotype. The genes are TRBV14 and TRBJ2-1, with TRBD1 as a possible D gene (5 bases). The CDR3 is 14 residues long. The ends were cut back, 0 bases at V and 8 bases at J, with 11 bases in the middle. Germline CDR1 and CDR2: SGHDN and FVKESK. CDR3 region: CASSQDWEGDEQFF. The CDR3 nucleotides read TGTGCCAGCAGCCAAGATTGGGAAGGGGATGAGCAGTTCTTC.

This clonotype was seen many times. The V and J genes are TRBV13 and TRBJ1-4; the D gene is possibly TRBD1 (6 bases). This CDR3 has 14 residues. The germline gives CDR1 PRHDT, CDR2 FYEKMQ (reference sequence). V lost 5 bases and J lost 7, with 14 bases in between. The CDR3 spells CASSPRDTGEKLFF. The CDR3 region has the DNA TGTGCCAGCAGCCCCCGGGACACCGGTGAAAAACTGTTTTTT.

This clonotype was seen repeatedly, ten times or more. The V and J genes are TRBV29-1 and TRBJ1-2; D is ambiguous. This CDR3 has 14 amino acids. V lost 0 bases and J lost 4, with 12 bases in between. Germline assignment: CDR1 SQVTM and CDR2 ANQGSEA. CDR3 amino acids: CSVEDRSHPYGYTF. The DNA of the CDR3 is TGCAGCGTTGAAGATCGGTCTCACCCCTATGGCTACACCTTC. Full variable domain (missing parts from reference TRBV29-1 and TRBJ1-2): SAVISQKPSRDICQRGTSLTIQCQVDSQVTMMFWYRQQPGQSLTLIATANQGSEATYESGFVIDKFPISRPNLTFSTLTVSNMSPEDSSIYLCSVEDRSHPYGYTFGSGTRLTVV.

In the case of this clonotype: Relative to the germline gene, one junction end is altered; a read error may explain this. The chain uses TRBV29-1 and TRBJ2-1; TRBD2 might be the D (6 bases). Germline assignment: CDR1 SQVTM and CDR2 ANQGSEA. The CDR3 has 15 residues. The CDR3 coding sequence is TGCAGCGTTGGAAGGGACTCCCTCCATTACAAGGAGCAGTTCTTC. As protein: CSVGRDSLHYKEQFF.

The V call is TRBV4-2, the J call TRBJ2-7; maybe TRBD2 (5 bases). Germline lookup yields CDR1 LGHNA and CDR2 YNFKEQ. CDR3 length: 15 residues. V dropped 2 bases and J dropped 5 bases, with 16 bases sitting between them. The CDR3 sequence is CASSQPNTPGNEQYF. The CDR3 DNA follows: TGTGCCAGCAGCCAACCAAACACCCCGGGGAACGAGCAGTACTTC.

This clonotype was seen repeatedly, ten times or more. The chain has TRBV7-8 and TRBJ2-3; 7 nucleotides match TRBD1. With V trimmed by 4 bases and J by 2 bases, 9 bases remained unmatched. The CDR3 loop spans 16 amino acids. Germline CDR1 is SGHVS and CDR2 is FQNEAQ. CDR3 bases: TGTGCCAGCAGCTCACCCTGGACAGGAGACACAGATACGCAGTATTTT. It encodes CASSSPWTGDTDTQYF.

The CDR3 nucleotides are TGTGCCAGCAGCCCGGGACGTAGCTCCTACGAGCAGTACTTC. Translating it yields CASSPGRSSYEQYF. The chain carries TRBV27 and TRBJ2-7; D may match TRBD1 or TRBD2 (5 bases each). V lost 6 bases and J 0 bases, leaving 12 bases between the germline ends. The CDR3 is 14 residues long. Germline V gene lookup returns CDR1 MNHEY and CDR2 SMNVEV (reference sequence).

This clonotype was seen at least ten times. This chain links TRBV7-8 with TRBJ2-7; no reliable D call. The CDR3 runs to 12 residues. CDR1 is SGHVS and CDR2 is FQNEAQ in the germline V gene. The V and J ends lost 4 bases and 1 base respectively, with 5 bases between them. The CDR3 DNA sequence: TGTGCCAGCAGCTCCACATCCTACGAGCAGTACTTC. Translated, it gives CASSSTSYEQYF.

This CDR3 reads CATSPARGYEQYF. The CDR3, as DNA: TGTGCCACCAGCCCGGCCAGGGGTTACGAGCAGTACTTC. This rearrangement joins TRBV15 to TRBJ2-7, with D maybe TRBD1 (6 bases). The CDR3 has 13 residues. The ends were cut back, 5 bases at V and 4 bases at J, with 12 bases in the middle. Looked up from germline, CDR1 is LNHNV and CDR2 is YYDKDF (reference sequence). The whole variable domain, remainder taken from reference TRBV15 and TRBJ2-7, is DAMVIQNPRYQVTQFGKPVTLSCSQTLNHNVMYWYQQKSSQAPKLLFHYYDKDFNNEADTPDNFQSRRPNTSFCFLDIRSPGLGDTAMYLCATSPARGYEQYFGPGTRLTVT.

This chain joins TRBV7-9 and TRBJ1-1; 8 bases are shared with TRBD1. V shed 5 bases and J 3 bases; nucleotides not matched to a gene: 8. The V gene's germline CDR1 is SEHNR and CDR2 FQNEAQ (reference sequence). The CDR3 is 15 residues long. This CDR3 reads CASSPKTGADTEAFF. DNA of the CDR3: TGTGCCAGCAGCCCGAAGACAGGGGCGGACACTGAAGCTTTCTTT.

The CDR3 region has the DNA TGCAGTGCTTCTGGGACGCTCACGCAGTATTTT. Translated, it gives CSASGTLTQYF. This chain uses TRBV20-1 with TRBJ2-3; D possibly uses TRBD1 or TRBD2 (5 bases each). V was shortened by 5 bases and J by 9 bases, with 12 bases between the two germline ends. CDR3 length: 11 amino acids. Germline CDR1 DFQATT, CDR2 SNEGSKA (reference sequence).

This clonotype was detected a few times. The genes are TRBV7-9 and TRBJ1-1; D gene ambiguous. Trimming took off 3 bases at V and 7 bases at J, with 6 bases between the two ends. The CDR3 extends over 11 amino acids. CDR1 and CDR2 from the germline V gene are SEHNR and FQNEAQ (reference sequence). CDR3 in amino acids: CASSFPLEAFF. CDR3 in DNA: TGTGCCAGCAGCTTCCCTCTTGAAGCTTTCTTT.

The chain employs TRBV15 and TRBJ2-2; D gene ambiguous. V lost 0 bases to trimming and J lost 3 bases, with 23 bases between them. Germline V lookup: CDR1 LNHNV, CDR2 YYDKDF (reference sequence). The CDR3 spans 20 residues. The CDR3 sequence is CATSRDLLSPNWMYTGELFF. DNA for the CDR3: TGTGCCACCAGCAGAGATCTTTTAAGTCCGAACTGGATGTACACCGGGGAGCTGTTTTTT.